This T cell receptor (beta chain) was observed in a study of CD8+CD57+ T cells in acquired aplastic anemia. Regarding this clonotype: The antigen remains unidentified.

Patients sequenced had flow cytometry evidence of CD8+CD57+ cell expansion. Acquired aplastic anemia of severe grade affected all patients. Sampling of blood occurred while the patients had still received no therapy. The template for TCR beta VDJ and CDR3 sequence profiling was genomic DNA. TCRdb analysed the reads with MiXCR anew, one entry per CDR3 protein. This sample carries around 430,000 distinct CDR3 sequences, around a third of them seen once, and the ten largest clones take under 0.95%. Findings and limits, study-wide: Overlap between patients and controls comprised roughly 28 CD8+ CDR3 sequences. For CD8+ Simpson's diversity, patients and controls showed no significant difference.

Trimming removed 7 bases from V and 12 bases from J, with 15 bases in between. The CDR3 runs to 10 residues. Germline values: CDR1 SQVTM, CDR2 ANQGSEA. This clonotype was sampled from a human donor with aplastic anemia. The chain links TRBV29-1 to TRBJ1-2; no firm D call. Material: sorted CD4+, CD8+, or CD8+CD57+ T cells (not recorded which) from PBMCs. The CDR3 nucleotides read TGCAGCGCGTTGTCGGCTGGAAACACCTTC. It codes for CSALSAGNTF.